A single sample gave rise to the 32 T cell receptor beta chains below, sequenced in a study of spatial heterogeneity in lung cancer. Time point of the sample: blood at routine non-recurrence follow-up after resection. MiXCR, run by TCRdb on the 5' RACE reads, gives a single entry per CDR3 protein. The sample has roughly 46,000 distinct CDR3 sequences, about 11% seen once. The source was PBMCs, collected at follow-up. These receptor sequences come from a male donor with early-stage non-small cell lung cancer.

This clonotype was observed many times. The rearrangement links TRBV3-1 to TRBJ2-1, with 12 positions matching TRBD2. Per the germline V gene, CDR1 is LGHDT and CDR2 is YNNKEL (reference sequence). This CDR3 comprises 15 residues. Trimming removed 7 bases from V and 7 bases from J; junction bases left unmatched: 8. CDR3 in amino acids: CASTLTSGSSNEQFF. In DNA, the CDR3 is TGTGCCAGCACCCTGACTAGCGGGAGTTCTAATGAGCAGTTCTTC.

The chain couples TRBV2 to TRBJ2-5, with 7 nucleotides matching TRBD1. This CDR3 spans 13 amino acids. Trimming at V came to 8 bases and at J to 4 bases, leaving 7 bases not matched to a gene. Germline lookup yields CDR1 SNHLY and CDR2 FYNNEI. CDR3 in DNA: TGTGCCAGCGCCACAGGGGAATCAGAGACCCAGTACTTC. Translated: CASATGESETQYF.

This clonotype was counted many times. V gene TRBV20-1 combines with J gene TRBJ2-1, with TRBD1 matching 10 bases. The germline V gene has CDR1 DFQATT and CDR2 SNEGSKA (reference sequence). V shed 3 bases and J 6 bases; nucleotides not matched to a gene: 11. This CDR3 has 16 residues. The CDR3 spells CSARDPGTGEGNEQFF. The DNA for the CDR3 is TGCAGTGCTAGGGACCCCGGGACAGGGGAAGGCAATGAGCAGTTCTTC.

V usage is TRBV6-2 or TRBV6-3 and J usage is TRBJ2-2; D is possibly TRBD2 (5 bases). Germline V lookup: CDR1 MNHEY, CDR2 SVGEGT. Trimming cost V 4 bases and J 2 bases, with 11 bases left between them. The CDR3 loop spans 15 amino acids. CDR3 in amino acids: CASSLLAINTGELFF. The CDR3 DNA reads as TGTGCCAGCAGTTTGTTAGCGATCAACACCGGGGAGCTGTTTTTT.

This clonotype was counted between two and nine times. This chain links TRBV5-1 with TRBJ2-5; D gene unclear. The length of the CDR3 is 15 residues. The germline gives CDR1 SGHRS, CDR2 YFSETQ. V was trimmed by 6 bases and J by 1 base, leaving 16 bases between them. The CDR3 protein is CASTDGGQAQETQYF. In DNA form, the CDR3 reads TGCGCCAGCACCGATGGTGGCCAGGCCCAAGAGACCCAGTACTTC.

This clonotype occurred a few times. The CDR3, as DNA: TGTGCCAGCAGCTTGGGAGCAGGATCTACGATCTTCGGGCAGTACTTC. Protein product: CASSLGAGSTIFGQYF. V and J are TRBV5-6 and TRBJ2-7, with unresolved D. Germline V gene lookup returns CDR1 SGHDT and CDR2 YYEEEE. The CDR3 is 16 amino acids. Trimming left V 0 bases short and J 9 bases short, with 22 bases between.

This clonotype was recorded many times. The chain has TRBV7-2 and TRBJ1-3, with D unclear. The length of the CDR3 is 16 residues. V was clipped by 0 bases and J by 0 bases, with 9 bases between them. Germline CDR1 and CDR2: SGHTA and FQGNSA. The CDR3 spells CASSLAPASSGNTIYF. The CDR3 DNA reads TGTGCCAGCAGCTTAGCCCCTGCGAGCTCTGGAAACACCATATATTTT.

In this sample, this clonotype turned up many times. V gene TRBV20-1 combines with J gene TRBJ1-1; D not resolved. The ends were cut back, 5 bases at V and 2 bases at J, with 15 bases in the middle. CDR1 DFQATT and CDR2 SNEGSKA come from the germline V gene (reference sequence). This CDR3 is 14 amino acids long. Here the CDR3 reads CSAPVPWGNTEAFF. DNA of the CDR3: TGCAGTGCTCCCGTCCCCTGGGGTAACACTGAAGCTTTCTTT.

In its sample, this clonotype was seen many times. This sequence joins TRBV5-6 and TRBJ1-1; D is unclear. The CDR3 is 16 amino acids. CDR1 SGHDT and CDR2 YYEEEE come from the germline V gene. The V end was cut by 4 bases, the J end by 1 base, with 17 bases between. CDR3 nucleotide sequence: TGTGCCAGCAGCATATTTGGTTCCACAAGGAACACTGAAGCTTTCTTT. It yields the protein CASSIFGSTRNTEAFF.

This clonotype was seen only a few times. This chain connects TRBV6-2 or TRBV6-3 to TRBJ2-7; a weak D match, TRBD2 (6 bases). The CDR3 is made up of 17 amino acids. V shed 2 bases and J shed 3 bases, with 20 bases lying between them. CDR1 MNHEY and CDR2 SVGEGT come from the germline V gene. CDR3 bases: TGTGCCAGCAGTTACGGGGGGAGGACACCGAGCAGCTACGAGCAGTACTTC. Protein product: CASSYGGRTPSSYEQYF.

In its sample, this clonotype was seen many times. The V and J genes are TRBV5-4 and TRBJ1-1; 7 bases agree with TRBD1. V shed 0 bases and J 3 bases; nucleotides not matched to a gene: 8. The V gene's germline CDR1 is SGHNT and CDR2 YYREEE (reference sequence). CDR3 length: 16 residues. The CDR3 coding sequence is TGTGCCAGCAGCTTGGCCGCCGGGCAGGGGGACACTGAAGCTTTCTTT. Protein product: CASSLAAGQGDTEAFF.

The V gene is TRBV15, the J gene TRBJ1-5; D may be TRBD1 (6 bases). CDR1 and CDR2 from the germline V gene are LNHNV and YYDKDF (reference sequence). V dropped 5 bases and J dropped 0 bases, with 14 bases sitting between them. CDR3 length: 16 residues. The CDR3 spells CATSRRTVVSNQPQHF. The CDR3 DNA reads as TGTGCCACCAGCCGCAGGACAGTTGTTAGCAATCAGCCCCAGCATTTT.

This rearrangement joins TRBV30 to TRBJ2-7, with D unclear. The V end lost 2 bases, the J end lost 2 bases, and 10 bases lay between the germline ends. CDR1 is GTSNPN and CDR2 is SVGIG in the germline V gene (reference sequence). CDR3 length equals 13 residues. As DNA, the CDR3 is TGTGCCTGGAGTCCTCCGGGCACCTACGAGCAGTACTTC. Translated: CAWSPPGTYEQYF.

This clonotype appeared many times. The chain carries TRBV4-3 and TRBJ2-1; 11 bases agree with TRBD2. The germline gives CDR1 LGHNA, CDR2 YSLEER. This CDR3 is built from 15 residues. Germline trimming cut 4 bases from V and 9 bases from J; bases unmatched to any gene: 8. The CDR3 here is CASSRVSGRAGEQFF. Written as DNA, the CDR3 is TGCGCCAGCAGCCGAGTTAGCGGGAGGGCCGGTGAGCAGTTCTTC.

At least ten counts were recorded for this clonotype. The chain carries TRBV28 and TRBJ2-7, with TRBD1 matching over 8 bases. Unmatched junction bases numbered 13, after V lost 6 bases and J lost 6 bases. Germline CDR1 and CDR2: MDHEN and SYDVKM. The CDR3 sequence is 15 residues long. DNA for the CDR3: TGTGCCAGCAGAAGACTTGGACAGGGTAGGTCCGAGCAGTACTTC. Translated: CASRRLGQGRSEQYF.

Ten or more counts support this clonotype. V and J are TRBV12-3 or TRBV12-4 and TRBJ1-3, with 10 bases fitting TRBD1. Losses at the gene ends were 5 bases for V and 4 bases for J; bases not matched to a gene: 2. The CDR3 runs 14 residues. This CDR3 reads CASSRQGAGNTIYF. The CDR3 nucleotides read TGTGCCAGCAGTCGACAGGGGGCCGGAAACACCATATATTTT.

This clonotype was seen only a few times. CDR3: CASSHGTALNTEAFF. As DNA, the CDR3 is TGCGCCAGCAGCCACGGGACGGCCCTGAACACTGAAGCTTTCTTT. This rearrangement joins TRBV4-3 to TRBJ1-1; possible D gene TRBD1, 5 bases. V gave up 3 bases and J gave up 0 bases, with 11 bases separating them. In germline, CDR1 is LGHNA, CDR2 YSLEER. The CDR3 is 15 residues long.

This clonotype occurred many times. This chain connects TRBV6-5 to TRBJ2-3; D gene unclear. The ends were cut back, 2 bases at V and 1 base at J, with 10 bases in the middle. Germline loops: CDR1 MNHEY, CDR2 SVGAGI. This CDR3 contains 15 residues. The CDR3 DNA is TGTGCCAGCAGTTACCGCCTGGTCGGCACAGATACGCAGTATTTT. Translating it yields CASSYRLVGTDTQYF.

The table lists this clonotype with a few counts. The chain combines TRBV27 with TRBJ2-1; 8 nucleotides line up with TRBD1. The germline CDR1 and CDR2 sequences are MNHEY and SMNVEV (reference sequence). V trimming: 0 bases; J trimming: 7 bases; junction bases outside the gene matches: 8. There are 16 residues in the CDR3. The CDR3 loop reads CASSLSPQGARNEQFF. CDR3 bases: TGTGCCAGCAGTTTATCGCCCCAGGGGGCACGGAATGAGCAGTTCTTC.

This clonotype was seen at least ten times. The chain is built from TRBV29-1 and TRBJ2-2; 9 positions match TRBD1. This CDR3 region has 14 residues. Germline values: CDR1 SQVTM, CDR2 ANQGSEA. Trimming removed 6 bases from V and 4 bases from J; junction bases left unmatched: 6. DNA for the CDR3: TGCAGCGTGACCCGGACAGGGGCCACCGGGGAGCTGTTTTTT. Translated, it gives CSVTRTGATGELFF.

This clonotype was detected only a few times. The chain links TRBV10-3 to TRBJ2-7; D is perhaps TRBD1 (5 bases). The V end was cut by 4 bases, the J end by 5 bases, with 12 bases between. Germline values: CDR1 ENHRY, CDR2 SYGVKD. This CDR3 has 13 residues. The CDR3 spells CAISAPGIDEQYF. CDR3 bases: TGTGCCATCAGTGCCCCAGGGATCGACGAGCAGTACTTC.

This clonotype showed up many times. This chain links TRBV6-5 with TRBJ1-6; no reliable D call. Trimming removed 7 bases from V and 5 bases from J, with 15 bases in between. This CDR3 spans 15 amino acids. Germline-derived CDR1 and CDR2 are MNHEY and SVGAGI. CDR3 in amino acids: CASTESGDHNSPLHF. DNA for the CDR3: TGTGCCAGCACCGAAAGTGGTGATCATAATTCACCCCTCCACTTT.

There are many counts of this clonotype. The chain employs TRBV20-1 and TRBJ2-3; no definite D call. CDR1 DFQATT and CDR2 SNEGSKA come from the germline V gene (reference sequence). Trimming removed 2 bases from V and 7 bases from J, with 19 bases in between. The CDR3 sequence is 15 residues long. This chain's CDR3 is CSARKQPSAHHTQYF. CDR3 DNA: TGCAGTGCTAGAAAGCAACCGAGCGCACATCATACGCAGTATTTT.

The rearrangement uses TRBV20-1 and TRBJ2-3, with D perhaps TRBD2 (7 bases). CDR3 length: 14 residues. The germline V gene encodes CDR1 DFQATT and CDR2 SNEGSKA (reference sequence). V was cut by 1 base and J by 4 bases, with 12 bases left in between. This CDR3 reads CSARATGGPDTQYF. In DNA, the CDR3 is TGCAGTGCTAGAGCGACGGGGGGCCCAGATACGCAGTATTTT.

This clonotype has only a few counts. The rearrangement uses TRBV5-4 and TRBJ2-5; TRBD2 might be the D (5 bases). CDR1 and CDR2 (germline): SGHNT, YYREEE (reference sequence). The V end was cut by 3 bases, the J end by 4 bases, with 10 bases between. The CDR3 spans 13 residues. The CDR3 protein is CASSSDAGETQYF. DNA of the CDR3: TGTGCCAGCAGCTCGGACGCGGGAGAGACCCAGTACTTC. The full variable domain, rest sourced from reference TRBV5-4 and TRBJ2-5, is ETGVTQSPTHLIKTRGQQVTLRCSSQSGHNTVSWYQQALGQGPQFIFQYYREEENGRGNFPPRFSGLQFPNYSSELNVNALELDDSALYLCASSSDAGETQYFGPGTRLLVL.

This clonotype has just a few counts. The chain joins TRBV28 to TRBJ2-7, with a possible D match to TRBD1 (6 bases). Germline V gene data show CDR1 as MDHEN and CDR2 as SYDVKM. This CDR3 spans 14 amino acids. Trimming left V 6 bases short and J 2 bases short, with 14 bases between. CDR3 nucleotides: TGTGCCAGCAGACGGACAGACTCACCCTACGAGCAGTACTTC. Protein product: CASRRTDSPYEQYF.

This clonotype has at least ten counts. J is TRBJ2-7 and V is TRBV7-3; D tentatively fits TRBD1 or TRBD2 (5 bases each). The CDR3 has 15 amino acids. The ends were cut back, 1 base at V and 2 bases at J, with 12 bases in the middle. Germline V gives CDR1 SGHTA, CDR2 FQGTGA. CDR3 DNA: TGTGCCAGCAGCTTAAGGGGCGGGCCGACCTACGAGCAGTACTTC. Translating it yields CASSLRGGPTYEQYF.

In its sample, this clonotype was seen many times. The rearrangement joins TRBV7-2 to TRBJ2-1, with TRBD1 matching 8 bases. V dropped 3 bases and J dropped 2; count of bases not matched to a gene: 3. Germline CDR1 is SGHTA and CDR2 is FQGNSA. This CDR3 is built from 15 residues. In DNA form, the CDR3 reads TGTGCCAGCAGCTTGCAGGGGGCCCCCTACAATGAGCAGTTCTTC. Translating it yields CASSLQGAPYNEQFF.

V and J are TRBV3-1 and TRBJ2-7; 8 nucleotides agree with TRBD1. The germline V gene has CDR1 LGHDT and CDR2 YNNKEL (reference sequence). The CDR3 is 14 amino acids. V trimming: 5 bases; J trimming: 3 bases; junction bases outside the gene matches: 6. CDR3 protein: CASSEHRGSYEQYF. CDR3 DNA sequence: TGTGCCAGCAGCGAACACAGGGGGAGCTACGAGCAGTACTTC.

This clonotype has ten or more counts. V is TRBV20-1 and J is TRBJ2-3, with 8 positions matching TRBD1. V was pared by 5 bases and J by 9 bases, with 16 bases of the junction left unmatched. Germline-derived CDR1 and CDR2 are DFQATT and SNEGSKA (reference sequence). The length of the CDR3 is 15 residues. The CDR3 nucleotides read TGCAGTGCTCCTCTTTCCGGGACAGGTCGAAGGACGCAGTATTTT. It codes for CSAPLSGTGRRTQYF.

This clonotype was recorded many times. The V call is TRBV5-1, the J call TRBJ2-5, with D perhaps assigned TRBD1 or TRBD2 (5 bases each). Between the trimmed V and J ends, which lost 4 bases and 5 bases, there was a span of 15 bases. The CDR3 loop spans 14 amino acids. Per germline, CDR1 SGHRS and CDR2 YFSETQ. As DNA, the CDR3 is TGCGCCAGCAGCCTCGGGACCTCTCGGGAGACCCAGTACTTC. It encodes CASSLGTSRETQYF.

This clonotype was found many times. The chain employs TRBV7-2 and TRBJ2-1; TRBD2 aligns across 14 bases. Trimming at V came to 8 bases and at J to 7 bases, leaving 7 bases not matched to a gene. Germline V gives CDR1 SGHTA, CDR2 FQGNSA. The CDR3 sequence is 15 residues long. CDR3 sequence reads: CASLLGLAGVNEQFF. CDR3 sequence (DNA): TGTGCCAGCCTCCTGGGACTAGCGGGAGTGAATGAGCAGTTCTTC.